This T cell receptor (beta chain) originates from a study of shared clonotypes between healthy human individuals. The study, taken as a whole, reports: Generally, naive subsets came out with larger estimated richness than memory subsets. The genetic and exposure-history diversity represented was limited by few donors. Non-shared clonotypes had lower generation probabilities than clonotypes shared by all four sorted-subset donors.

CDR1 is LGHNA and CDR2 is YNFKEQ in the germline V gene. This CDR3 spans 15 amino acids. V was trimmed by 2 bases and J by 4 bases, leaving 11 bases between them. Details on this clone: Its matching antigen is unknown.

Each sorted subset replicate got 200 ng genomic DNA, tens of thousands of genomes. Using immunoSEQ multiplex PCR, the repertoire was profiled, and TCRdb retains in-frame clones only, with some absent. The sample lists 1.5 million to 2.5 million clones; approximately 94% were seen once. Naive CD8 populations comprised CD45RO-negative cells positively selected for CCR7, excluding terminally differentiated effector memory CD45RA+ cells. The sequenced sample consisted of naive CD8+ T cells sorted from blood. V and J are TRBV4-2 and TRBJ2-2, with no clear D. The origin of this receptor is a man younger than 35 in good health. CDR3 DNA: TGTGCCAGCAGCCAACTCGAACCGGCCACCGGGGAGCTGTTTTTT. Translating it yields CASSQLEPATGELFF.